This TCR beta chain is drawn from a study of cytomegalovirus exposure and HLA in healthy donors. The CDR3 has 16 residues. Per the germline V gene, CDR1 is SGHNT and CDR2 is YYREEE (reference sequence). V gave up 0 bases and J gave up 0 bases, with 12 bases separating them. Both 60 Vbeta primers and 13 Jbeta primers went into the PCR. Sequencing used immunoSEQ multiplex PCR; TCRdb keeps in-frame clones, though not all of them. The sample consists of 98,000 or so clones, about 70% of them appearing once. Sequencing used PBMCs. J is TRBJ2-5 and V is TRBV5-4; perhaps TRBD2 as D (6 bases). The sequence was collected from a human donor in good health. CDR3 DNA sequence: TGTGCCAGCAGCTTGGCCCCGACTAGAAACCAAGAGACCCAGTACTTC. The encoded protein is CASSLAPTRNQETQYF.